The clone carrying this T cell receptor beta chain showed up many times. Its antigen is as yet unknown. Preparing the TCRbeta library involved the use of unique molecular identifiers. TCRdb itself ran the PCR reads through MiXCR, one entry per CDR3 protein. The sample holds some 76,000 distinct CDR3 sequences, about a tenth seen once. The sample belongs to a study of T-cell reconstitution after alpha-beta-depleted transplantation in children. Whole-study findings and limits: T-cell counts and diversity at one year post-transplant came mainly from newly produced T cells. At around two months after transplant, the alpha-beta T cells were reportedly derived from several hundred expanded clones that came from non-depleted graft cells. Where some patients showed high TCRbeta diversity at day 60, it came from recipient T cells and thymic progenitors that had survived.

The starting material was PBMCs, obtained before TCRalphabeta/CD19-depleted stem cell transplant. The TCR originated in a boy aged 5-17 years with acute myeloid leukemia, due to receive a stem cell transplant.

CDR3 coding DNA: TGTGCCAGCAGCTTAAGGGGCGGACAGGAAAATCAGCCCCAGCATTTT. This sequence encodes CASSLRGGQENQPQHF. The rearrangement uses TRBV5-6 and TRBJ1-5; 7 nucleotides align to TRBD1. CDR1 is SGHDT and CDR2 is YYEEEE in the germline V gene. After removal of 2 bases from V and 4 bases from J, the junction contained 9 bases not matched to a gene. The CDR3 spans 16 residues.